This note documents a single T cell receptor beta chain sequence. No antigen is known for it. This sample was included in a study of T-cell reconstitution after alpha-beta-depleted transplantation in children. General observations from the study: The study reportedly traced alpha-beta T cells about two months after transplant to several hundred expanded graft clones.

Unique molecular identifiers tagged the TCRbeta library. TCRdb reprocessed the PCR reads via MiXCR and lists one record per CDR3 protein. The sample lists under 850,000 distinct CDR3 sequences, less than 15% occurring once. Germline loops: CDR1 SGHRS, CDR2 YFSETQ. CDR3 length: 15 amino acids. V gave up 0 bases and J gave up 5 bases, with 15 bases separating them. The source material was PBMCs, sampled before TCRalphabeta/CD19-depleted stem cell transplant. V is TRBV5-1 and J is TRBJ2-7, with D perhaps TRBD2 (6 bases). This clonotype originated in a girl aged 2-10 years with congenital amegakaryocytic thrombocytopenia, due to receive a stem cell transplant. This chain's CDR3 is CASSLEPGVINEQYF. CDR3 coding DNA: TGCGCCAGCAGCTTGGAACCGGGAGTGATAAACGAGCAGTACTTC. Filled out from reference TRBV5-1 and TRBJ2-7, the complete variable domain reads KAGVTQTPRYLIKTRGQQVTLSCSPISGHRSVSWYQQTPGQGLQFLFEYFSETQRNKGNFPGRFSGRQFSNSRSEMNVSTLELGDSALYLCASSLEPGVINEQYFGPGTRLTVT.